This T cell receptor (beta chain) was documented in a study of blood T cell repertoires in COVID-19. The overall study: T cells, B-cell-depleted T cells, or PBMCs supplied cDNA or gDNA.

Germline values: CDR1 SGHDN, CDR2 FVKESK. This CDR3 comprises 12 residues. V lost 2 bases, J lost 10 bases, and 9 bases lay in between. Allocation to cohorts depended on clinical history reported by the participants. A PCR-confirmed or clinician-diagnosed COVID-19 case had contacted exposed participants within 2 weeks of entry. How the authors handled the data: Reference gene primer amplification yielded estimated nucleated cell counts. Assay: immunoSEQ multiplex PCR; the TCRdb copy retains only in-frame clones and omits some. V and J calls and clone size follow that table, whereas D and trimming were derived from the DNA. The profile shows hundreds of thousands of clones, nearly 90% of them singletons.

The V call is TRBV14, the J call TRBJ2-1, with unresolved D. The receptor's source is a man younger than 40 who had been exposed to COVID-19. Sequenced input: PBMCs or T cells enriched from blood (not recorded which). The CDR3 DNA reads TGTGCCAGCAGCCAAAACTTCGTGGAGCAGTTCTTC. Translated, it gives CASSQNFVEQFF.